Below, 15 T cell receptor beta chains from the same sample are listed, as sequenced in a study of cytomegalovirus exposure and HLA in healthy donors. Clones were sequenced by immunoSEQ multiplex PCR, and TCRdb holds only the in-frame ones, with some missing. The sample contains hundreds of thousands of clones, approximately 83% of which appear only once. The sequencing input was PBMCs. These receptors originate from a woman in her 30s in good health and CMV-seropositive.

In this sample, this clone turned up once. V is TRBV6-4 and J is TRBJ1-1, with D tentatively TRBD1 (5 bases). The CDR3 is 13 amino acids. Per the germline V gene, CDR1 is MRHNA and CDR2 is SNTAGT. V lost 5 bases and J lost 4, with 11 bases in between. This CDR3 is CASSSQGGTEAFF. CDR3 in DNA: TGTGCCAGCAGTTCCCAGGGAGGCACTGAAGCTTTCTTT.

The gene calls are TRBV6-1 and TRBJ1-2; D not resolved. The germline CDR1 and CDR2 sequences are MNHNS and SASEGT. Trimming cost V 4 bases and J 4 bases, with 4 bases left between them. The CDR3 runs to 11 residues. CDR3 DNA: TGTGCCAGCAGTGCTACCTATGGCTACACCTTC. Amino acid sequence: CASSATYGYTF.

This clone was counted a single time. V usage is TRBV30 and J usage is TRBJ1-2; D is unresolved. Trimming cost V 2 bases and J 4 bases, with 5 bases left between them. CDR1 and CDR2 (germline): GTSNPN, SVGIG (reference sequence). CDR3 length: 11 residues. The CDR3 DNA is TGTGCCTGGAGTATCGGCTATGGCTACACCTTC. It codes for CAWSIGYGYTF.

The V gene is TRBV6-1, the J gene TRBJ2-7; 11 positions match TRBD2. Losses at the gene ends were 1 base for V and 4 bases for J; bases not matched to a gene: 3. This CDR3 is 15 amino acids long. CDR1 and CDR2 (germline): MNHNS, SASEGT. This CDR3 reads CASSEGLAGTYEQYF. The CDR3 DNA is TGTGCCAGCAGTGAAGGACTAGCGGGAACGTACGAGCAGTACTTC.

CDR3 loop: CASSSGYGYTF. The CDR3 region has the DNA TGTGCCAGCAGCTCAGGCTATGGCTACACCTTC. This sequence joins TRBV5-4 and TRBJ1-2; D gene uncertain. V was trimmed by 3 bases and J by 4 bases, leaving 4 bases between them. Germline CDR1 and CDR2: SGHNT and YYREEE (reference sequence). CDR3 length: 11 residues.

This chain links TRBV11-3 with TRBJ2-2; 9 bases fit TRBD1. Germline assignment: CDR1 SGHNT and CDR2 YENEEA. The V gene end was trimmed by 1 base and the J gene end by 1 base; junction bases not matched to a gene: 1. This CDR3 contains 16 residues. As DNA, the CDR3 is TGTGCCAGCAGCTTAGGGGGACAGGGGAACACCGGGGAGCTGTTTTTT. Protein sequence: CASSLGGQGNTGELFF.

V is TRBV7-9 and J is TRBJ2-7; 7 nucleotides match TRBD2. V shed 4 bases, J shed 4 bases, and the junction held 7 bases outside the gene matches. This CDR3 spans 14 amino acids. Germline V lookup: CDR1 SEHNR, CDR2 FQNEAQ (reference sequence). The CDR3 loop reads CASSYEMGGYEQYF. CDR3 DNA: TGTGCCAGCAGCTACGAGATGGGAGGGTACGAGCAGTACTTC.

The chain carries TRBV6-5 and TRBJ2-3; 10 bases agree with TRBD2. Trimming at V came to 6 bases and at J to 10 bases, leaving 7 bases not matched to a gene. There are 13 residues in the CDR3. Germline V gene sequence: CDR1 MNHEY, CDR2 SVGAGI. The CDR3 is CASRRAGGPPQYF. In DNA form, the CDR3 reads TGTGCCAGCAGAAGAGCGGGAGGGCCCCCGCAGTATTTT.

The gene calls are TRBV6-6 and TRBJ1-4; 8 nucleotides match TRBD1. CDR1 is MNHNY and CDR2 is SVGAGI in the germline V gene (reference sequence). V shed 7 bases and J 8 bases; nucleotides not matched to a gene: 9. The CDR3 sequence is 14 residues long. CDR3 region: CASIPTGEREKLFF. In DNA form, the CDR3 reads TGTGCCAGCATTCCGACAGGGGAACGCGAAAAACTGTTTTTT.

The chain combines TRBV6-1 with TRBJ2-5, with 10 bases lining up with TRBD1. V lost 4 bases to trimming and J lost 4 bases; unmatched junction nucleotides: 9. The V gene's germline CDR1 is MNHNS and CDR2 SASEGT. This CDR3 is 16 amino acids long. The CDR3 nucleotides read TGTGCCAGCAGTGCCCGGGACAGGGGTTGGGGAGAGACCCAGTACTTC. It specifies CASSARDRGWGETQYF.

The V gene is TRBV5-1, the J gene TRBJ2-7; 7 positions agree with TRBD1. After removal of 5 bases from V and 2 bases from J, the junction contained 4 bases not matched to a gene. CDR3 length equals 13 residues. Germline assignment: CDR1 SGHRS and CDR2 YFSETQ. The CDR3 DNA reads TGCGCCAGCAGAGTGGGACAGACCTACGAGCAGTACTTC. It yields the protein CASRVGQTYEQYF.

Details on this clone: The junction and the germline gene differ at one end; a read error may be behind it. The V and J genes are TRBV5-1 and TRBJ1-2, with D possibly matching TRBD1 (6 bases). CDR1 and CDR2 (germline): SGHRS, YFSETQ. This CDR3 is built from 15 residues. The CDR3 nucleotides are TGCGCCAGCAGTTTGGGGGGCGAAACTAACTATGGCTACACCTTC. This encodes CASSLGGETNYGYTF.

This chain uses TRBV13 with TRBJ2-1; D unresolved. Looked up from germline, CDR1 is PRHDT and CDR2 is FYEKMQ (reference sequence). Trimming stripped 0 bases from V and 8 bases from J, with 8 bases between. The CDR3 loop spans 13 amino acids. The CDR3 is CASSLGPVHEQFF. DNA of the CDR3: TGTGCCAGCAGCTTAGGCCCTGTCCATGAGCAGTTCTTC.

The rearrangement uses TRBV28 and TRBJ1-1, with 7 positions matching TRBD1. V was pared by 6 bases and J by 7 bases, with 5 bases of the junction left unmatched. Germline lookup yields CDR1 MDHEN and CDR2 SYDVKM. There are 12 residues in the CDR3. CDR3 sequence reads: CASSPRQGEAFF. The CDR3 DNA reads TGTGCCAGCAGCCCAAGACAGGGTGAAGCTTTCTTT.

This clone was counted once. The chain couples TRBV28 to TRBJ1-4; 10 bases line up with TRBD1. The trim removed 5 bases at V and 3 bases at J, leaving 6 bases unmatched. CDR3 size: 16 residues. Germline CDR1 is MDHEN and CDR2 is SYDVKM. Here the CDR3 DNA reads TGTGCCAGCAGTGAGACAGGGGGCGATTCTAATGAAAAACTGTTTTTT. This translates into CASSETGGDSNEKLFF.